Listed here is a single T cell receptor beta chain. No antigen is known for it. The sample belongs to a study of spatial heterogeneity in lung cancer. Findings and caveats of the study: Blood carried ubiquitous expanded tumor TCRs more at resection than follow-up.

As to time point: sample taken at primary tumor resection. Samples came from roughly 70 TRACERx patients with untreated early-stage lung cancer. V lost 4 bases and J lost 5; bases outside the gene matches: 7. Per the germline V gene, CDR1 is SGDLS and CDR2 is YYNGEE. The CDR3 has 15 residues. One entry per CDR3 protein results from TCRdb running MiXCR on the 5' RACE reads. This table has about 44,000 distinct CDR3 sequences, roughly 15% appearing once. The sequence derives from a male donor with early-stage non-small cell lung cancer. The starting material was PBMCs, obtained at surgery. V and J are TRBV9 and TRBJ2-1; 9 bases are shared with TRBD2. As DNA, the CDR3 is TGTGCCAGCAGCCTGAGCGGGAGGAACCACAATGAGCAGTTCTTC. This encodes CASSLSGRNHNEQFF. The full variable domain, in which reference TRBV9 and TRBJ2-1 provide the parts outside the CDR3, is DSGVTQTPKHLITATGQRVTLRCSPRSGDLSVYWYQQSLDQGLQFLIQYYNGEERAKGNILERFSAQQFPDLHSELNLSSLELGDSALYFCASSLSGRNHNEQFFGPGTRLTVL.